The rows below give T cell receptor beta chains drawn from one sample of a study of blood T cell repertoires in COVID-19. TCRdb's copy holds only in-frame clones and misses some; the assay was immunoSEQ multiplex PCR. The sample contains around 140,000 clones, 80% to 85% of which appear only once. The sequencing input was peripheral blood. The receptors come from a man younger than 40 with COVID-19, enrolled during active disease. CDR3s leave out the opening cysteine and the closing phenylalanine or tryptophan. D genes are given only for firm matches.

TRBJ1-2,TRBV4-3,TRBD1,ASSQGTGGGYGYT
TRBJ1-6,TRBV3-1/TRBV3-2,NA,ASSQDRGVNSPLH
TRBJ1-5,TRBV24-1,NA,ATSDAGPNQPQH
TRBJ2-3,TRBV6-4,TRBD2,ASSEGLADTDTQY
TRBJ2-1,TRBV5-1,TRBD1,ASSLGLQGSYNEQF
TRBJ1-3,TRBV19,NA,ASSAHLGGGNTIY
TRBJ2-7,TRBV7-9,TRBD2,ASSYSGSTEQY
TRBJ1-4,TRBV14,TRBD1,ASSQDVDRAEKLF
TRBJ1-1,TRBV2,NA,ASTGAGSDTEAF
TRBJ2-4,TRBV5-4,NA,ASSPGGGGRDIQY
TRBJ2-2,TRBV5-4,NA,ASSLPGSANGGELF
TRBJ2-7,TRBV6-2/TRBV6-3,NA,ASSYTWSSYEQY
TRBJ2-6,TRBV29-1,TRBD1,SVEGEQGAYSGANVLT
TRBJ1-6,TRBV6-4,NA,ASSDETGSPLH
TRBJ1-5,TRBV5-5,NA,ASSFRAGSVRRQPQH
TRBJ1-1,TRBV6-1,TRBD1,ASSDQGAYEAF
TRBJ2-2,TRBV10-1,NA,ASRPGQELF
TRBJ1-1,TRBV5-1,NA,ASSLDDGQLEAF
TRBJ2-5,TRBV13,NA,ASSLGGSETQY
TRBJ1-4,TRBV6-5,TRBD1,ASRPGQEQEKLF
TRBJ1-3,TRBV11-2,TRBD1,ASSSLQGAGNTIY
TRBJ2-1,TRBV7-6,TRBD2,ASSPRLAGPQPDEQF
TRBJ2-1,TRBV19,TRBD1,ASSIRDRGPGEQF
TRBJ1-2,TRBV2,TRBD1,ASSPKGGQDYGYT
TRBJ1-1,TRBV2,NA,ASRAGAGGTEAF
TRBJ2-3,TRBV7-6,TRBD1,ASSLQGQGAVTDTQY
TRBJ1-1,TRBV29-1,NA,SVLAGRMNTEAF
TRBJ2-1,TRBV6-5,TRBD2,ASSRTSGSVDEQF
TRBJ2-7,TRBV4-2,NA,ASSQHYEQY
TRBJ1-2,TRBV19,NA,ASSRSRGYGYT
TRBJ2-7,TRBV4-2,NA,ASSQVGGRSDEQY
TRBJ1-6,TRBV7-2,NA,ASSRDSALH
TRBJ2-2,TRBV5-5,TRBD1,ASSWDRARELF
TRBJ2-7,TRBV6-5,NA,AKSGTSADEQY
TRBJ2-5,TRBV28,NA,ASSPGTYQETQY
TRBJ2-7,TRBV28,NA,ASSLSGVEQY
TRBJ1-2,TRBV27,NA,ASSSRQRANYGYT
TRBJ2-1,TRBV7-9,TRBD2,ASSSIAGEVRNEQF
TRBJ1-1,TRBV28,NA,ASTQPQGQNTEAF
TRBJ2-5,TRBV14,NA,ASSQVGETQY
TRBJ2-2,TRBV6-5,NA,ASSYAGFSGELF
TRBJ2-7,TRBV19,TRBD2,ASSPKGLAGTYEQY
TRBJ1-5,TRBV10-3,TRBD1,AIRTGDQPQH
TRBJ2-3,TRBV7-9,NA,ASSPTTGTDTQY
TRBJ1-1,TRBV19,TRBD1,ASSKTGVSTEAF
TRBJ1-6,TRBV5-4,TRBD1,ASRDQGGSPLH
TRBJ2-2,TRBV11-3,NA,ASSLGGSGELF
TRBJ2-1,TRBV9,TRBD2,ASSVAEGGPGEQF
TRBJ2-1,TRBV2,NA,ASSVRVRGDEQF
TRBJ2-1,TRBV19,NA,ASSSRGEQF
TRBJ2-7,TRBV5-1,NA,ASSPTGTPSYEQY
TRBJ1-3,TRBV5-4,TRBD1,ASSSPGQGANTIY
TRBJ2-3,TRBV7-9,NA,ASTLGGSTDTQY
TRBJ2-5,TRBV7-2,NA,ASSLALEKKTQY
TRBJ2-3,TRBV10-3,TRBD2,AISILAGGATDTQY
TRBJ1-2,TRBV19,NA,ASREFANYGYT
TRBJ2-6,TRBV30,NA,AWSKQGSGANVLT
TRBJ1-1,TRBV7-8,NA,ASSFGQVDTEAF
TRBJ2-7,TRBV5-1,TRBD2,ASSPRLAGGYEQY